The 8 T cell receptor beta chains listed next were all sequenced from one sample in a study of cytomegalovirus exposure and HLA in healthy donors. Assay used: immunoSEQ multiplex PCR; TCRdb lists only in-frame clones, some missing. The repertoire holds over 250,000 clones, with approximately 86% as singletons. Sequencing was performed on PBMCs. These receptors came from a woman aged 30 to 39 in good health and CMV-seropositive.

This chain's CDR3 is CAWSVRGSAEAFF. DNA for the CDR3: TGTGCCTGGAGTGTACGGGGGAGCGCTGAAGCTTTCTTT. The chain joins TRBV30 to TRBJ1-1, with D perhaps TRBD1 (5 bases). Germline V gene sequence: CDR1 GTSNPN, CDR2 SVGIG (reference sequence). The CDR3 runs to 13 residues. The V and J ends lost 0 bases and 6 bases respectively, with 11 bases between them.

The chain recombines TRBV7-3 with TRBJ2-3; possibly TRBD2 for D (6 bases). The germline gives CDR1 SGHTA, CDR2 FQGTGA. This CDR3 contains 14 residues. With 9 bases removed from V and 1 base from J, the gap between germline ends came to 14 bases. CDR3 DNA: TGTGCCAGTGGAGGGTTGGGGGGCACAGATACGCAGTATTTT. It yields the protein CASGGLGGTDTQYF. Combining the CDR3 with reference TRBV7-3 and TRBJ2-3 gives the whole variable domain GAGVSQTPSNKVTEKGKYVELRCDPISGHTALYWYRQSLGQGPEFLIYFQGTGAADDSGLPNDRFFAVRPEGSVSTLKIQRTERGDSAVYLCASGGLGGTDTQYFGPGTRLTVL.

The chain combines TRBV7-6 with TRBJ1-2; D call uncertain. V lost 2 bases, J lost 6 bases, and 16 bases lay in between. CDR1 is SGHVS, CDR2 FNYEAQ, per germline. CDR3 length: 15 residues. The CDR3 nucleotides read TGTGCCAGCAGCTTACCCGGGCCGGGAATAGATGGCTACACCTTC. This sequence encodes CASSLPGPGIDGYTF.

The rearrangement links TRBV7-9 to TRBJ1-2, with a weak D call TRBD1 (6 bases). The V and J ends lost 3 bases and 8 bases respectively, with 16 bases between them. The V gene's germline CDR1 is SEHNR and CDR2 FQNEAQ (reference sequence). The CDR3 runs 14 residues. CDR3 region: CASSLTRGVGGYTF. The CDR3 region has the DNA TGTGCCAGCAGCTTGACCAGGGGAGTCGGCGGCTACACCTTC.

Only one count was recorded for this clone. The chain carries TRBV27 and TRBJ1-2, with D possibly being TRBD1 (5 bases). The CDR3 loop spans 15 amino acids. Germline V gene sequence: CDR1 MNHEY, CDR2 SMNVEV (reference sequence). Trimming took off 7 bases at V and 3 bases at J, with 18 bases between the two ends. The CDR3 here is CASTQNPGWYYGYTF. CDR3 nucleotide sequence: TGTGCCAGCACCCAAAACCCAGGGTGGTACTATGGCTACACCTTC.

This sequence joins TRBV10-3 and TRBJ1-1; the D gene is possibly TRBD1 (6 bases). The length of the CDR3 is 15 residues. Looked up from germline, CDR1 is ENHRY and CDR2 is SYGVKD. V was trimmed by 4 bases and J by 3 bases, leaving 15 bases between them. CDR3 residues: CAISGVGRTDTEAFF. The CDR3 DNA reads as TGTGCCATCAGTGGAGTCGGTCGGACAGACACTGAAGCTTTCTTT.

CDR3 protein: CASSLWTDVFAGTGELFF. For the CDR3, the DNA is TGTGCCAGCAGCCTTTGGACAGACGTCTTCGCGGGCACCGGGGAGCTGTTTTTT. The chain combines TRBV14 with TRBJ2-2; perhaps TRBD1 as D (6 bases). This CDR3 is 18 amino acids long. Trimming cost V 4 bases and J 4 bases, with 22 bases left between them. In germline, CDR1 is SGHDN, CDR2 FVKESK. The entire variable domain, with the rest obtained from reference TRBV14 and TRBJ2-2, is as follows: EAGVTQFPSHSVIEKGQTVTLRCDPISGHDNLYWYRRVMGKEIKFLLHFVKESKQDESGMPNNRFLAERTGGTYSTLKVQPAELEDSGVYFCASSLWTDVFAGTGELFFGEGSRLTVL.

This chain connects TRBV6-6 to TRBJ2-7, with 7 bases matching TRBD2. Germline values: CDR1 MNHNY, CDR2 SVGAGI (reference sequence). The junction had 9 bases not matched to a gene; V was cut back by 6 bases and J by 4 bases. The CDR3 spans 14 residues. CDR3 sequence reads: CASSLRDYSYEQYF. The CDR3 DNA reads as TGTGCCAGCAGCCTCCGGGACTACTCGTACGAGCAGTACTTC.